Reported below is one TCR beta chain. Its antigen is not yet known. Base qualities are not recorded, but no much larger clone differs from it by a single base. The treatment or condition tag for this specimen amounts to: live attenuated yellow fever vaccine strain. Two biological replicates of bulk PBMCs were collected at each blood-draw timepoint. PBMCs were isolated from peripheral blood using a standard Ficoll-Paque protocol. TriZol was used to extract RNA from bulk PBMCs, from CD4 and CD8 fractions, and from dextramer-positive and dextramer-negative fractions. V is pared back by 4 bases and J by 1 base, with 17 bases lying between the germline termini. The CDR3, cysteine through phenylalanine, is 17 amino acids long. Just the 51-base CDR3 DNA is kept, in frame starting at base 1. Looking up the germline V gene yields CDR1 SGHRS and CDR2 YFSETQ. TCR cDNA was synthesized by 5'RACE template switching, through which a universal primer site and unique molecular identifiers were introduced. Priming for cDNA synthesis came from both the TCR alpha and TCR beta constant segments. Libraries were amplified in two PCR steps, with sample barcodes and sequencing adapters added in the second step. Sequencing of libraries was done on Illumina HiSeq 2500 (2x100 bp) or NovaSeq (2x150 bp). The authors processed their data as follows. Reads were demultiplexed and collapsed into UMI consensus sequences with MIGEC, and V(D)J alignment was performed with MiXCR. Vaccine-responding clonotypes were identified with edgeR using replicate PBMC samples, with FDR below 0.01 and a log2 fold change above 5 up to day 15 being required. Each bulk clonotype received a CD4 or CD8 identity based on whether the sequenced CD4 or CD8 repertoire contained that clonotype at higher abundance. TCRdb reprocessed the public reads (quality trimming at Q25 with fastp, clone calling with MiXCR) and kept in-frame beta chains. Every distinct CDR3 protein forms one entry, paired with its most common genes and DNA. The V and J calls shown here were made by TCRdb, not taken from the authors' results. This sample comprises a few hundred thousand distinct CDR3 sequences, 11% of them detected only once. Less than 20% of the sample belongs to the ten largest clones.

The sample originates from a study of T cells after yellow fever vaccination (dated 2019 in TCRdb). Some background on the complete study: Libraries from fractions with low cell numbers were prepared with the SMART-Seq v4 Ultra Low Input RNA kit. Bulk TCR alpha and beta repertoires were sequenced longitudinally to track T-cell clones before and after primary and booster YFV17D yellow fever vaccination. The cohort comprised two healthy male donors, one aged 18 to 30 and one aged 30 to 40 years. Bulk PBMC replicates and cell subsets were isolated from blood drawn at multiple timepoints before and after both primary and secondary immunization. The study at large found these results: Only two donors were included in the study, so the extent to which the findings can be generalized is limited. A small share of clonotypes was detected in both CD4 and CD8 compartments, with the overlap likely arising from convergent recombination. FACS-sorted repertoires could contain abundant contaminating clonotypes from the bulk population, so computational filtering was required. After the booster, most of the clones that had expanded following primary vaccination were detected again (about 95% of CD4 and around 90% of CD8), which suggests that memory was broadly maintained. The secondary T-cell response was weaker than the primary response but faster, peaking on day 5 instead of day 15.

The sequence links TRBV5-1 to TRBJ2-2, with TRBD1 tentatively as D gene (5 bases match). The sample was PBMCs, taken on the day of the first yellow fever vaccination. The sequence came from a man aged 18-30 years who received the YFV17D yellow fever vaccine. The CDR3 protein sequence reads: CASSAKIGHMNTGELFF. DNA sequence: TGCGCCAGCAGCGCAAAGATAGGACACATGAACACCGGGGAGCTGTTTTTT.